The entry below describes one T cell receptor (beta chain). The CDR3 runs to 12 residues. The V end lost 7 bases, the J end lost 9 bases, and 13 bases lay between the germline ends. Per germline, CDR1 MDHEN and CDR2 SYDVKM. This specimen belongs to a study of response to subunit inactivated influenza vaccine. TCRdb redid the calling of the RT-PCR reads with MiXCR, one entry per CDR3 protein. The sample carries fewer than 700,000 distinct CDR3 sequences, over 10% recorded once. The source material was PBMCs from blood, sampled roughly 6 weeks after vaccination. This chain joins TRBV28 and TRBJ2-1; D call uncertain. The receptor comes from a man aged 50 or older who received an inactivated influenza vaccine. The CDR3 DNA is TGTGCCAGCACTCACATTATGATTGAGCAGTTCTTC. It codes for CASTHIMIEQFF. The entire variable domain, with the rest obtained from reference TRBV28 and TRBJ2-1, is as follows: DVKVTQSSRYLVKRTGEKVFLECVQDMDHENMFWYRQDPGLGLRLIYFSYDVKMKEKGDIPEGYSVSREKKERFSLILESASTNQTSMYLCASTHIMIEQFFGPGTRLTVL.